This T cell receptor beta chain was sequenced during a study of blood T cell repertoires in COVID-19. Study-wide context: T cells, B-cell-depleted T cells, or PBMCs supplied cDNA or gDNA.

Here immunoSEQ multiplex PCR was the method, and the copy in TCRdb shows in-frame clones only, minus some. Of about 100,000 clones in the sample, 79% are singletons; the top ten hold approximately 24%. This clonotype originated in a human donor in a cohort sampled during active COVID-19. The sequencing sample was made of peripheral blood.

As DNA, the CDR3 is TGTGCCAGCAGTGACTCACTAGCGAGCTCCTACAATGAGCAGTTCTTC. Protein: CASSDSLASSYNEQFF. The J gene is TRBJ2-1, the V gene TRBV2, with TRBD2 matching 7 bases. V lost 3 bases and J lost 0; bases outside the gene matches: 5. CDR3 length equals 16 residues. CDR1 is SNHLY and CDR2 is FYNNEI in the germline V gene.